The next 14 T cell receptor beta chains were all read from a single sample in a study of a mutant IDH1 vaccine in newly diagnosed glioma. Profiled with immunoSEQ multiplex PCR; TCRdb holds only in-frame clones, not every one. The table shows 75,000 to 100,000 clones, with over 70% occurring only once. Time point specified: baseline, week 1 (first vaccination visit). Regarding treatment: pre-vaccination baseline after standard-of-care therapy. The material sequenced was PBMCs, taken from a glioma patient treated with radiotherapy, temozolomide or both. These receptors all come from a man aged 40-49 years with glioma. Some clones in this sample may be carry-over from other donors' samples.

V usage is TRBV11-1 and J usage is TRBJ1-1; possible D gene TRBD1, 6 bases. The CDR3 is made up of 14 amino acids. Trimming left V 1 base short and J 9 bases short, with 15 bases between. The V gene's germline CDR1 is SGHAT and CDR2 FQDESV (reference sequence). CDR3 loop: CASSLEGTGYQAFF. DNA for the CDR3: TGTGCCAGCAGCTTAGAGGGAACAGGGTATCAAGCTTTCTTT.

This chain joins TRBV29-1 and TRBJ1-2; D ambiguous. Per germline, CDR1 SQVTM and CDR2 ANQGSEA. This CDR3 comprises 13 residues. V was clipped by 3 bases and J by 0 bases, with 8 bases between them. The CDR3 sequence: CSVDPRSNYGYTF. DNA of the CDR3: TGCAGCGTTGATCCCCGATCTAACTATGGCTACACCTTC.

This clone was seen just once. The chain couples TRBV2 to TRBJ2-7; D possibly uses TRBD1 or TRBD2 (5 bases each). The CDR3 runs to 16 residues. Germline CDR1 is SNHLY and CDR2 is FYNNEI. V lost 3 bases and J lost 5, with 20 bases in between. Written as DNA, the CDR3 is TGTGCCAGCAGTGACCCGGTGGGGACGAGAGTCCACGAGCAGTACTTC. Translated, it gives CASSDPVGTRVHEQYF.

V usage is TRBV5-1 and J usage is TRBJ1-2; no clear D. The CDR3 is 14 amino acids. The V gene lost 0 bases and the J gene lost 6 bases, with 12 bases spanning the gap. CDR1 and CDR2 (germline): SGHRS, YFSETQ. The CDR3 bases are TGCGCCAGCAGCTTGGTAGCAGCAACGCATGGCTACACCTTC. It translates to CASSLVAATHGYTF. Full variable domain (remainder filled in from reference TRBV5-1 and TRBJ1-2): KAGVTQTPRYLIKTRGQQVTLSCSPISGHRSVSWYQQTPGQGLQFLFEYFSETQRNKGNFPGRFSGRQFSNSRSEMNVSTLELGDSALYLCASSLVAATHGYTFGSGTRLTVV.

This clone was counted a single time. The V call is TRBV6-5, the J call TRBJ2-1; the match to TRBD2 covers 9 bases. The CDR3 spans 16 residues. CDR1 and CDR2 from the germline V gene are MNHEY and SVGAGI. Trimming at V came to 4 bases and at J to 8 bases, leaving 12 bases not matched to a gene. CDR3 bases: TGTGCCAGCAGTTTCAAACCGGGACTAGCAACCCATGAGCAGTTCTTC. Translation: CASSFKPGLATHEQFF.

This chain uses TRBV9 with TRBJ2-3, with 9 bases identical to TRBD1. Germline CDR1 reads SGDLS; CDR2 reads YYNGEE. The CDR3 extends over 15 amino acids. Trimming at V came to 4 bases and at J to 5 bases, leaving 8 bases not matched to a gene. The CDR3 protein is CASSPRTGAVDTQYF. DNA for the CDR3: TGTGCCAGCAGCCCCCGGACAGGGGCGGTAGATACGCAGTATTTT.

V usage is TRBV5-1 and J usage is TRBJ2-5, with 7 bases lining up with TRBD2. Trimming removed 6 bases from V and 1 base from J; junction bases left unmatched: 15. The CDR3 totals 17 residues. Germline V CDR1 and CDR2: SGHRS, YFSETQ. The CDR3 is CASKLGIGAGSQETQYF. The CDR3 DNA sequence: TGCGCCAGCAAACTTGGTATAGGAGCGGGGTCCCAAGAGACCCAGTACTTC.

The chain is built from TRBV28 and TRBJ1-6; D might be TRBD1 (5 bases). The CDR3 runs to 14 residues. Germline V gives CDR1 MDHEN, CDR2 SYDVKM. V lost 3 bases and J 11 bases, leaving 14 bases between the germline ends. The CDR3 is CASSFGGGDAPLHF. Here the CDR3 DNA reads TGTGCCAGCAGTTTCGGGGGAGGAGATGCACCCCTCCACTTT.

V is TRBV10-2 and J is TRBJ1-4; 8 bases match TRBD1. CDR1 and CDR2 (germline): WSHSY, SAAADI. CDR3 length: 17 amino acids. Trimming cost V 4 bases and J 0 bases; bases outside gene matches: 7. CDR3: CASSGSDRGTTNEKLFF. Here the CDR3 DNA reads TGCGCCAGCAGTGGGTCAGACAGGGGTACAACTAATGAAAAACTGTTTTTT.

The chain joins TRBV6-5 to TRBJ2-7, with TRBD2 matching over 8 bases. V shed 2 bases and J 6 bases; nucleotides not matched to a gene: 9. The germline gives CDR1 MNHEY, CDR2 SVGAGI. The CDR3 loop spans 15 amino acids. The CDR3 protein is CASSYGAGGSPEQYF. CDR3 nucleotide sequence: TGTGCCAGCAGTTACGGTGCGGGGGGCTCACCCGAGCAGTACTTC.

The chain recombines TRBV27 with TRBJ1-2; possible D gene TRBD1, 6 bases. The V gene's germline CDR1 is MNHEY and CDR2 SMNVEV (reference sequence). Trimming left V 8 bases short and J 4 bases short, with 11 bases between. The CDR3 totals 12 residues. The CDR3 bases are TGTGCCAGCTGGGGGCAGGGCTATGGCTACACCTTC. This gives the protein CASWGQGYGYTF.

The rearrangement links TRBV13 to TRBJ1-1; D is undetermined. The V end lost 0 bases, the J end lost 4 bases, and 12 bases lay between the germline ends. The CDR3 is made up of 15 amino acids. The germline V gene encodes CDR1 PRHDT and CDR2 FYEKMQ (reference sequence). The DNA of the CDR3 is TGTGCCAGCAGCTTAGGAAGCCACGATTTCACTGAAGCTTTCTTT. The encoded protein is CASSLGSHDFTEAFF.

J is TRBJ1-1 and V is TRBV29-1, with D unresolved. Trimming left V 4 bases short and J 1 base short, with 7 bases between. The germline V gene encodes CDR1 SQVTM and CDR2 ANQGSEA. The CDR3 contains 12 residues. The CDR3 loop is CSVAKTNTEAFF. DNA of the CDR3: TGCAGCGTTGCTAAAACGAACACTGAAGCTTTCTTT.

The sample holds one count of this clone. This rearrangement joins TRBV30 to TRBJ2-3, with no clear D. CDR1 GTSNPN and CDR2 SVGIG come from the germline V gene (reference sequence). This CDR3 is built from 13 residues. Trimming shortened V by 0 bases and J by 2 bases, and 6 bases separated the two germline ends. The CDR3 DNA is TGTGCCTGGAGTGTGACTGCCACAGATACGCAGTATTTT. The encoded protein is CAWSVTATDTQYF.